There are a few counts of the clone carrying this TCR beta chain. The target antigen is unknown. The data were taken from a study of T cells in Graves' hyperthyroidism and ophthalmopathy. Study-wide points: The authors' 13 V-J model separated ophthalmopathy from stable hyperthyroidism.

Looked up from germline, CDR1 is MNHNS and CDR2 is SASEGT. V lost 11 bases to trimming and J lost 7 bases; unmatched junction nucleotides: 11. The CDR3 runs 14 residues. Clinicians diagnosed patients from clinical symptoms, serum thyroxine and TRAb, thyroid ultrasound and orbital computed tomography. Amplification yielded TCR beta CDR3 regions, with RNA transcripts as the source. Carried out on the TCR CDR3, a first-round RT-PCR used the HTBI primer set. TCRdb re-derived calls from the multiplex PCR reads in MiXCR, one entry per CDR3 protein. The sample has 280,000 or so distinct CDR3 sequences, 25% seen once.

The J gene is TRBJ2-2, the V gene TRBV6-1; 9 nucleotides line up with TRBD1. This receptor was taken from a man in his forties or fifties with Graves' hyperthyroidism that later progressed to Graves' ophthalmopathy. Sequencing was done on a sample of blood. In DNA, the CDR3 is TGTGCCGGGGGGACAGGGAGTAGCGGCGGGGAGCTGTTTTTT. This codes for CAGGTGSSGGELFF.